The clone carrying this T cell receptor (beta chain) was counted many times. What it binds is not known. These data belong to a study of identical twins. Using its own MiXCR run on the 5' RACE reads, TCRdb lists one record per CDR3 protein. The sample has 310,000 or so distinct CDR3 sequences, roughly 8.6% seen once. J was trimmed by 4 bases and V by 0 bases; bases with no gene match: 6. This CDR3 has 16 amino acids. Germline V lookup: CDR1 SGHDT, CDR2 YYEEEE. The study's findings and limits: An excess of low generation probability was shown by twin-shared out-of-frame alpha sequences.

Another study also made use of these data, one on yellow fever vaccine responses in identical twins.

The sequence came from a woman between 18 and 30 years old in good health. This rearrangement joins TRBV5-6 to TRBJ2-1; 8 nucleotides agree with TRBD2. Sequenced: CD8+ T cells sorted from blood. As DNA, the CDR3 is TGTGCCAGCAGCTTGGCCGAGACTAGCGTTTACAATGAGCAGTTCTTC. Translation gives CASSLAETSVYNEQFF.